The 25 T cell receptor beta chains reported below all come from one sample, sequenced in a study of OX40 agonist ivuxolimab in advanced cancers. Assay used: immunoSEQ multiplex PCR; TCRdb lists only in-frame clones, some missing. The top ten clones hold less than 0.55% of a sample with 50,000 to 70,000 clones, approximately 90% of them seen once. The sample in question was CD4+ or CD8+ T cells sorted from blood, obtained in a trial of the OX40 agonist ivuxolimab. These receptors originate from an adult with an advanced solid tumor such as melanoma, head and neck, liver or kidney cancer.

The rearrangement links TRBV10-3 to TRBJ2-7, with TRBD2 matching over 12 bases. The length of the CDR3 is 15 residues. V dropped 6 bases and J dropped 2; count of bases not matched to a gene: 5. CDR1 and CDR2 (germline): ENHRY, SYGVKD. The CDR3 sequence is CAISVGLAGTYEQYF. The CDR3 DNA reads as TGTGCCATCAGCGTGGGACTAGCGGGTACCTACGAGCAGTACTTC.

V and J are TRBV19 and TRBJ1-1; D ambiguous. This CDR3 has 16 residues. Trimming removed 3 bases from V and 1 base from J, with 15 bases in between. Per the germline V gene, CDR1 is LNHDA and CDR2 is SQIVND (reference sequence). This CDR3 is CASSILSWETNTEAFF. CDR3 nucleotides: TGTGCCAGTAGTATTTTGTCTTGGGAAACGAACACTGAAGCTTTCTTT. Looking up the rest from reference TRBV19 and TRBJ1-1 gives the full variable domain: DGGITQSPKYLFRKEGQNVTLSCEQNLNHDAMYWYRQDPGQGLRLIYYSQIVNDFQKGDIAEGYSVSREKKESFPLTVTSAQKNPTAFYLCASSILSWETNTEAFFGQGTRLTVV.

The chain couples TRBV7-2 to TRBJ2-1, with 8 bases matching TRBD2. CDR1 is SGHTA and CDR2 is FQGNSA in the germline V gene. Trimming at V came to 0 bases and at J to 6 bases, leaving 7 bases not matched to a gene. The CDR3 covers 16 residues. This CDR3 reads CASSLALGLVRNEQFF. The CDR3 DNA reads TGTGCCAGCAGCTTAGCGTTGGGACTAGTTCGCAATGAGCAGTTCTTC.

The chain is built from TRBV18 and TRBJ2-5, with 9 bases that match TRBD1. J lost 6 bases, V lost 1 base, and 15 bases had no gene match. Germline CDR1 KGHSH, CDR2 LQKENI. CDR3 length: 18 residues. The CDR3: CASSPLPWTGDGVKTQYF. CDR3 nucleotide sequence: TGTGCCAGCTCACCACTACCCTGGACAGGGGACGGGGTGAAGACCCAGTACTTC.

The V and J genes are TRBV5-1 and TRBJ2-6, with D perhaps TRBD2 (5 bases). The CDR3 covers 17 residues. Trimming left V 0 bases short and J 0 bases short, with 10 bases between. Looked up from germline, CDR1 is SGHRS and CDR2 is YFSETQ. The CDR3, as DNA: TGCGCCAGCAGCTTGGGGTCGGGGAGCTCTGGGGCCAACGTCCTGACTTTC. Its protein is CASSLGSGSSGANVLTF. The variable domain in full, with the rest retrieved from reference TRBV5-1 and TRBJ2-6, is KAGVTQTPRYLIKTRGQQVTLSCSPISGHRSVSWYQQTPGQGLQFLFEYFSETQRNKGNFPGRFSGRQFSNSRSEMNVSTLELGDSALYLCASSLGSGSSGANVLTFGAGSRLTVL.

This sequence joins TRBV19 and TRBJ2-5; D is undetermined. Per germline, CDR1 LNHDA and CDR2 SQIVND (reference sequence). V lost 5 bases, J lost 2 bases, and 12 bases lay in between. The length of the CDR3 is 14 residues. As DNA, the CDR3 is TGTGCCAGTAGTTATCGTGGGTATCAAGAGACCCAGTACTTC. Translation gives CASSYRGYQETQYF. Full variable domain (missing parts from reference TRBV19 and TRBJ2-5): DGGITQSPKYLFRKEGQNVTLSCEQNLNHDAMYWYRQDPGQGLRLIYYSQIVNDFQKGDIAEGYSVSREKKESFPLTVTSAQKNPTAFYLCASSYRGYQETQYFGPGTRLLVL.

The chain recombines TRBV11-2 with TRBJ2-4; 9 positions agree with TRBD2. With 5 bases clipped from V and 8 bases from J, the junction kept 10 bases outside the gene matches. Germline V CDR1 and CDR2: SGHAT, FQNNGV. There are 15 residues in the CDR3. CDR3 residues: CASSQLAGIGDIQYF. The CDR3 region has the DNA TGTGCCAGCAGCCAACTAGCGGGTATCGGGGACATTCAGTACTTC.

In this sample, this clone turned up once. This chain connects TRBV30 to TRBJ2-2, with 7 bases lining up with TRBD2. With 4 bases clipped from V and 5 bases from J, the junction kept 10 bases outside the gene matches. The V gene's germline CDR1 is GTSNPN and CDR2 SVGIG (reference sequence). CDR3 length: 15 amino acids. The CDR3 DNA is TGTGCCTGGAATTCTGAGGGAGGGCGGACCGGGGAGCTGTTTTTT. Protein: CAWNSEGGRTGELFF.

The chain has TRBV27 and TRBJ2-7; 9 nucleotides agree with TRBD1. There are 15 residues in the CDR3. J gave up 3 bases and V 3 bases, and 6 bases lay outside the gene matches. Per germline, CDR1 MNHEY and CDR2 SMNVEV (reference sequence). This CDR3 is CASSFTGTGNYEQYF. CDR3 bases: TGTGCCAGCAGTTTCACCGGGACAGGGAACTACGAGCAGTACTTC.

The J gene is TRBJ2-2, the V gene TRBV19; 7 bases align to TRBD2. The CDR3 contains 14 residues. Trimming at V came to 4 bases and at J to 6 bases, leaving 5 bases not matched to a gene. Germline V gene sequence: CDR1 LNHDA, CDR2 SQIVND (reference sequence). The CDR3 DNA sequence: TGTGCCAGTAGTAGCGGGAGTCGCGCCGGGGAGCTGTTTTTT. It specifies CASSSGSRAGELFF.

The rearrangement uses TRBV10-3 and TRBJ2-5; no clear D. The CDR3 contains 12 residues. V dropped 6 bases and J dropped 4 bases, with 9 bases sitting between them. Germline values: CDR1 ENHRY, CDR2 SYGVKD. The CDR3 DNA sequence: TGTGCCATCAGGGCGGTGGGAGAGACCCAGTACTTC. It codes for CAIRAVGETQYF.

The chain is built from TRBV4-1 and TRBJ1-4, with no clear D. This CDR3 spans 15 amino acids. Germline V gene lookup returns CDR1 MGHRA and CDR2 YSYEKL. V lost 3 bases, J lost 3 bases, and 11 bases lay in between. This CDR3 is CASSHRLVANEKLFF. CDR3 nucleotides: TGCGCCAGCAGCCACAGACTCGTAGCTAATGAAAAACTGTTTTTT.

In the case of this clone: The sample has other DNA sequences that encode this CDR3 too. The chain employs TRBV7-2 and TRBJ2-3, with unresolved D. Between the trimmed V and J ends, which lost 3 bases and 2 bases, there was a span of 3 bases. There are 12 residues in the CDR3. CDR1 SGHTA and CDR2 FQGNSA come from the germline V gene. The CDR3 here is CASSFYTDTQYF. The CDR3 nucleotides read TGTGCCAGCAGCTTCTACACAGATACGCAGTATTTT.

The CDR3 is CASSVGTGVWNEQFF. In nucleotides, the CDR3 is TGTGCCAGCAGTGTCGGGACAGGGGTTTGGAATGAGCAGTTCTTC. This chain links TRBV2 with TRBJ2-1; 10 bases align to TRBD1. J gave up 7 bases and V 4 bases, and 7 bases lay outside the gene matches. The CDR3 totals 15 residues. Germline lookup yields CDR1 SNHLY and CDR2 FYNNEI.

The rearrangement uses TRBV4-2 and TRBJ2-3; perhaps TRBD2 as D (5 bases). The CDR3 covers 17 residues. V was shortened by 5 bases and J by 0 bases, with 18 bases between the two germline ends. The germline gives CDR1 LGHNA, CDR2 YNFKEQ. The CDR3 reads CASSFHPGSNSTDTQYF. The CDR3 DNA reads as TGTGCCAGCAGCTTCCACCCGGGGTCGAATAGCACAGATACGCAGTATTTT.

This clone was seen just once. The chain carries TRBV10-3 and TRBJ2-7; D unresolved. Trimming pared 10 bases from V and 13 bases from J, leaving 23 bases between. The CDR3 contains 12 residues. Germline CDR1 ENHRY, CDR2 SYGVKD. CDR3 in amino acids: CATNTEHPRLYF. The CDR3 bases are TGTGCCACCAATACGGAACATCCTAGGCTATACTTC.

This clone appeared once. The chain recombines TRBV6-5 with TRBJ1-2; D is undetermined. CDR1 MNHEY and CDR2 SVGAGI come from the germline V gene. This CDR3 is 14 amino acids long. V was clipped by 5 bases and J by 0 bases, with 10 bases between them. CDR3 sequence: CASSRRDPNYGYTF. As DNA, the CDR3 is TGTGCCAGCAGTCGCCGGGATCCTAACTATGGCTACACCTTC.

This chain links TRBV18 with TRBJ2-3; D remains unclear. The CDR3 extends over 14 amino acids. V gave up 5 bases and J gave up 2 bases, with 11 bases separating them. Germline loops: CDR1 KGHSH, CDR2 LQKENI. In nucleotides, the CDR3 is TGTGCCAGCTCAGACCCGATAGTCACAGATACGCAGTATTTT. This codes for CASSDPIVTDTQYF. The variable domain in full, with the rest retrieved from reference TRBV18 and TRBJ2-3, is NAGVMQNPRHLVRRRGQEARLRCSPMKGHSHVYWYRQLPEEGLKFMVYLQKENIIDESGMPKERFSAEFPKEGPSILRIQQVVRGDSAAYFCASSDPIVTDTQYFGPGTRLTVL.

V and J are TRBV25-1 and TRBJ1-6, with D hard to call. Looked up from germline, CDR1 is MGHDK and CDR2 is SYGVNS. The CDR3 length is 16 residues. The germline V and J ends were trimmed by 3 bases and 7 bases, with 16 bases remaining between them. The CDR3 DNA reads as TGTGCCAGCAGTGACTATGGGCACGGCGGAAATTCACCCCTCCACTTT. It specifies CASSDYGHGGNSPLHF.

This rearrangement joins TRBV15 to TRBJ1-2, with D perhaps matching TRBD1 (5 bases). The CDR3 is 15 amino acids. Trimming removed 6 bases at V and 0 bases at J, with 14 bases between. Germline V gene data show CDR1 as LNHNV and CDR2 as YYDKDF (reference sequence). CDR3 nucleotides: TGTGCCACCAGTGGGGGAACAGTAGCTAACTATGGCTACACCTTC. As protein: CATSGGTVANYGYTF. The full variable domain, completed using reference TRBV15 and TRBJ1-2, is DAMVIQNPRYQVTQFGKPVTLSCSQTLNHNVMYWYQQKSSQAPKLLFHYYDKDFNNEADTPDNFQSRRPNTSFCFLDIRSPGLGDTAMYLCATSGGTVANYGYTFGSGTRLTVV.

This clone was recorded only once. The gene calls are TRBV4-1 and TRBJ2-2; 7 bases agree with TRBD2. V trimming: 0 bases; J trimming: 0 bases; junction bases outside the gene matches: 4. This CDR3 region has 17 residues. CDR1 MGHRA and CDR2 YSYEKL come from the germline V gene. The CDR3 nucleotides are TGCGCCAGCAGCCAAGAAAACCTAGCGGCGAACACCGGGGAGCTGTTTTTT. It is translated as CASSQENLAANTGELFF.

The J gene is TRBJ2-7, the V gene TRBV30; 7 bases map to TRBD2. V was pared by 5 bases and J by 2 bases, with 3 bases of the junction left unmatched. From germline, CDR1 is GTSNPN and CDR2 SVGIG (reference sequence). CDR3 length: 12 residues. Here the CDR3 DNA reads TGTGCCTGGGGGACTAACCCCTACGAGCAGTACTTC. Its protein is CAWGTNPYEQYF.

The CDR3 DNA is TGTGCCAGCAGTATCCCTGGGGCCAACGTCCTGACTTTC. Translating gives CASSIPGANVLTF. The chain is built from TRBV27 and TRBJ2-6; D is unclear. The CDR3 runs to 13 residues. Trimming cost V 5 bases and J 2 bases, with 4 bases left between them. CDR1 and CDR2 (germline): MNHEY, SMNVEV (reference sequence).

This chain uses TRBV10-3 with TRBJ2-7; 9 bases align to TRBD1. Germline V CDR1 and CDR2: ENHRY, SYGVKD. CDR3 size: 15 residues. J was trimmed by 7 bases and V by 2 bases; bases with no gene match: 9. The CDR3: CAISEGDRVILEQYF. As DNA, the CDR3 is TGTGCCATCAGTGAGGGGGACAGGGTCATTCTTGAGCAGTACTTC.

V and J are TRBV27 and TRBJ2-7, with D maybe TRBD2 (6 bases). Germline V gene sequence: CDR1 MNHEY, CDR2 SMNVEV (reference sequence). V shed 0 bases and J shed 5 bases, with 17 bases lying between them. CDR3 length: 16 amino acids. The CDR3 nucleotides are TGTGCCAGCAGTTTATCATGGGGGGAGCCGGTCGACGAGCAGTACTTC. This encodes CASSLSWGEPVDEQYF.